The 19 T cell receptor beta chains below all came from one sample that was sequenced in a study of CD8+ T cells in alopecia areata. Extraction of RNA preceded its reverse transcription into cDNA, which served as the sequencing template. Libraries were prepared by immunoSEQ multiplex PCR; TCRdb keeps only in-frame clonotypes and omits some of them. The sample includes about 270,000 clones, none of them occurring once. CD4, CD8alpha, NKG2D, NKG2ACE and other markers guided sorting of pooled cutaneous lymph node cells. Source material: CD4+ T cells sorted from a lymph node. The receptors here all came from a C3H/HeJ mouse with alopecia areata. Strain haplotype at MHC: H2-k.

This clone was observed a handful of times. Each gene name is a mouse one. The CDR3 goes on 4 residues after the read ends, and that part is filled in from the germline J gene. The rearrangement uses TRBV19 and TRBJ2-5; 8 nucleotides match TRBD1. Germline V gene sequence: CDR1 FNHDT, CDR2 SITEND (reference sequence). CDR3 length: 14 amino acids. The covered CDR3 bases are TGTGCCAGCAGGCTACAGGGGGAGATGGAC. Translated: CASRLQGEMD. The CDR3 as a whole reads CASRLQGEMDTQYF. Using reference TRBV19 and TRBJ2-5 for the parts outside the CDR3, the full variable domain is GGIITQTPKFLIGQEGQKLTLKCQQNFNHDTMYWYRQDSGKGLRLIYYSITENDLQKGDLSEGYDASREKKSSFSLTVTSAQKNEMAVFLCASRLQGEMDTQYFGPGTRLLVL.

This clone was detected only a few times. Mouse gene names and germline throughout. Sequencing ends 4 residues short of the CDR3 end; the germline J gene provides the rest. This chain uses TRBV13-3 with TRBJ2-1; 8 nucleotides agree with TRBD1. This CDR3 has 17 residues. Germline CDR1 NNHDY, CDR2 SYVADS. Trimming cost V 1 base and J 0 bases; bases outside gene matches: 6. The CDR3 loop reads CASSDYRGDTNYAEQFF. The covered CDR3 bases are TGTGCCAGCAGTGATTACAGGGGGGATACTAACTATGCT.

This clone came up a few times. Gene and germline names: mouse. The read falls 4 residues short of the CDR3 end, and the missing part is taken from the germline J gene. This sequence joins TRBV13-2 and TRBJ2-7, with 7 bases that match TRBD1. CDR1 is NNHNN, CDR2 SYGAGS, per germline (reference sequence). CDR3 length equals 13 residues. The chain's CDR3 is CASGDATGYEQYF. The covered CDR3 bases are TGTGCCAGCGGTGATGCGACAGGGTAT.

With respect to this clone: These gene names are mouse names. The read ends 4 residues shy of where the CDR3 ends; the end is completed using the germline J gene. V usage is TRBV19 and J usage is TRBJ2-2; 8 bases fit TRBD1. With 7 bases clipped from V and 0 bases from J, the junction kept 5 bases outside the gene matches. From germline, CDR1 is FNHDT and CDR2 SITEND (reference sequence). The CDR3 consists of 15 residues. The CDR3 bases that were read are TGTGCCAGCGGTCCGGGACAGGCAAACACCGGG. Translating it yields CASGPGQANTG. Given in full, the CDR3 is CASGPGQANTGQLYF.

Only a few counts were recorded for this clone. These gene names are mouse names. CDR3 bases read: TGTGCAAGCAGCTTAGATCTGTCCCCCGGGACAGAAAACACA. It is translated as CASSLDLSPGTENT. In full, the CDR3 is CASSLDLSPGTENTEVFF. The chain employs TRBV16 and TRBJ1-1, with 7 bases lining up with TRBD1. Sequencing ends 4 residues short of the CDR3 end; the germline J gene provides the rest. The CDR3 runs to 18 residues. Germline lookup yields CDR1 SGHSA and CDR2 FRNQAP. V was clipped by 0 bases and J by 1 base; unmatched bases: 11.

Concerning this clone: Gene names refer to mouse genes. The read ends 4 residues early relative to the CDR3; the germline J gene fills the gap. The chain combines TRBV19 with TRBJ2-1; D is perhaps TRBD2 (6 bases). From germline, CDR1 is FNHDT and CDR2 SITEND (reference sequence). V lost 2 bases and J lost 3, with 9 bases in between. This CDR3 spans 14 amino acids. CDR3 in amino acids: CASSMGGIYAEQFF. The sequenced part of the CDR3 DNA is TGTGCCAGCAGTATGGGGGGTATCTATGCT.

To note about this clone: Gene names follow the mouse nomenclature. The DNA ends 4 residues before the CDR3 does, and the rest of the CDR3 is filled in from the germline J gene. The rearrangement links TRBV17 to TRBJ2-5; D possibly corresponds to TRBD2 (7 bases). Between the trimmed V and J ends, which lost 0 bases and 2 bases, there was a span of 15 bases. The CDR3 extends over 17 amino acids. CDR1 is MNHDT, CDR2 YYDKIL, per germline. The covered CDR3 bases are TGTGCTAGCAGTAGAGATAGGGGGGGAGTCGGCCAAGAC. It encodes CASSRDRGGVGQD. The whole CDR3 protein is CASSRDRGGVGQDTQYF.

This clone occurred a few times. The listed genes are named as in mouse. The missing CDR3 end, 4 residues past where the read stops, is filled in from the germline J gene. V gene TRBV13-2 combines with J gene TRBJ2-2; TRBD2 agrees at 12 bases. The CDR3 extends over 16 amino acids. The V and J ends lost 3 bases and 3 bases, in that order; junction bases with no gene match: 3. CDR1 is NNHNN, CDR2 SYGAGS, per germline (reference sequence). This CDR3 is CASGVRDWGDTGQLYF. The CDR3 DNA, read in part, is TGTGCCAGCGGTGTCCGGGACTGGGGGGACACCGGG.

The sample holds a few counts of this clone. These gene names are mouse names. The sample holds other DNA sequences that translate to the same CDR3. The chain's CDR3 is CASSDARGADAEQFF. The CDR3 DNA, read in part, is TGTGCCAGCAGTGATGCACGGGGGGCAGATGCT. The rearrangement links TRBV13-1 to TRBJ2-1; D is perhaps TRBD2 (7 bases). Read sequence stops 4 residues before the CDR3 end, and the germline J gene provides the missing end. CDR3 size: 15 residues. Germline CDR1 is NSHNY and CDR2 is SYGAGN. V gave up 0 bases and J gave up 5 bases, with 12 bases separating them.

This clone was observed a few times. Genes and germline are mouse. The CDR3 end falls 4 residues outside the read, so it is completed with the germline J gene. The J gene is TRBJ2-5, the V gene TRBV17, with TRBD2 identical over 8 bases. Germline V gives CDR1 MNHDT, CDR2 YYDKIL. The CDR3 covers 14 residues. The part of the CDR3 DNA that was read is TGTGCTAGCAGTTATTGGGGGGGGGAAGAC. It specifies CASSYWGGED. The entire CDR3 reads CASSYWGGEDTQYF.

In the case of this clone: Genes here carry mouse names. The read finishes 4 residues shy of the CDR3 end, and the germline J gene is used to complete it. The same CDR3 also results from other DNA sequences found in this sample. V usage is TRBV13-2 and J usage is TRBJ1-2; D is uncertain. Trimming took 2 bases from V and 0 from J, leaving 5 bases between them. The CDR3 length is 13 residues. Germline values: CDR1 NNHNN, CDR2 SYGAGS (reference sequence). Incomplete CDR3 DNA: TGTGCCAGCGGTGAGCAGACAAACTCC. Protein: CASGEQTNS. The CDR3 in its entirety is CASGEQTNSDYTF.

This clone came up a few times. Here the gene names and germline are mouse. The CDR3 end lies 4 residues beyond the end of the read and is filled in from the germline J gene. V usage is TRBV19 and J usage is TRBJ1-2; D uncertain. Looked up from germline, CDR1 is FNHDT and CDR2 is SITEND (reference sequence). The germline V and J ends were trimmed by 4 bases and 0 bases, with 7 bases remaining between them. The CDR3 is made up of 13 amino acids. CDR3 sequence reads: CASSPLANSDYTF. The CDR3 DNA, read in part, is TGTGCCAGCAGTCCCCTTGCAAACTCC. Drawing the rest from reference TRBV19 and TRBJ1-2, the complete variable domain is GGIITQTPKFLIGQEGQKLTLKCQQNFNHDTMYWYRQDSGKGLRLIYYSITENDLQKGDLSEGYDASREKKSSFSLTVTSAQKNEMAVFLCASSPLANSDYTFGSGTRLLVI.

This clone was counted between two and nine times. Genes and germline come from the mouse. The sequence runs out 4 residues before the end of the CDR3; the remainder is reconstructed from the germline J gene. The chain couples TRBV13-1 to TRBJ2-1, with 10 positions matching TRBD2. CDR1 is NSHNY and CDR2 is SYGAGN in the germline V gene. V dropped 4 bases and J dropped 5; count of bases not matched to a gene: 3. CDR3 length: 14 amino acids. CDR3 residues: CASSPGGADAEQFF. Incomplete CDR3 DNA: TGTGCCAGCAGTCCTGGGGGGGCGGATGCT.

This clone was seen only a few times. These gene names are mouse names. CDR3 bases read: TGTGCCAGCGGCAAGGGACTGGATGCT. Translating gives CASGKGLDA. The entire CDR3 reads CASGKGLDAEQFF. The chain joins TRBV13-2 to TRBJ2-1, with TRBD2 identical over 8 bases. The read halts 4 residues ahead of the CDR3 end, with the missing end drawn from the germline J gene. From germline, CDR1 is NNHNN and CDR2 SYGAGS (reference sequence). CDR3 length equals 13 residues. Trimming cost V 5 bases and J 5 bases; bases outside gene matches: 3.

This clone was seen a handful of times. The gene names given are mouse names. The CDR3 is cut off 3 residues early in the read; its end comes from the germline J gene. This same CDR3 is encoded by further DNA sequences in the sample. The chain carries TRBV1 and TRBJ1-6, with D perhaps matching TRBD1 (6 bases). TRBJ1-6 is an open reading frame whose function is uncertain. V was clipped by 0 bases and J by 4 bases, with 10 bases between them. This CDR3 is 16 amino acids long. Germline V CDR1 and CDR2: NSQYPW, LRSPGD (reference sequence). The CDR3 bases that were read are TGCACCTGCAGTGCAGATCTCCAGGGGTATAATTCGCCC. Translation gives CTCSADLQGYNSP. The whole CDR3 sequence is CTCSADLQGYNSPLYF.

This clone was seen a few times. The genes and germline here are from mouse. The missing CDR3 end, 4 residues past where the read stops, is filled in from the germline J gene. This chain links TRBV1 with TRBJ2-1; 10 positions match TRBD2. CDR3 size: 14 residues. In germline, CDR1 is NSQYPW, CDR2 LRSPGD (reference sequence). The part of the CDR3 DNA that was read is TGCACCTGCAGTGCAGCTGGGGGGGCGGCT. Residues: CTCSAAGGAA. The entire CDR3 protein reads CTCSAAGGAAEQFF.

This clone appeared a few times. Gene names refer to mouse genes. The CDR3 end is not reached by the read, which stops 4 residues before it; the germline J gene fills it in. The chain couples TRBV13-3 to TRBJ2-5; TRBD1 agrees at 9 bases. Per the germline V gene, CDR1 is NNHDY and CDR2 is SYVADS. This CDR3 has 13 residues. The sequenced CDR3 bases are TGTGCCAGCACAGAACAGGGGGCTGAC. Its translation: CASTEQGAD. The full CDR3 reads CASTEQGADTQYF.

With respect to this clone: Each gene name is a mouse one. The read falls 4 residues short of the CDR3 end, and the missing part is taken from the germline J gene. The chain recombines TRBV5 with TRBJ2-7; TRBD2 matches 12 bases. The CDR3 totals 15 residues. CDR1 and CDR2 (germline): LGHNA, YNLKQL (reference sequence). The CDR3 here is CASSQDRDWGDEQYF. CDR3 bases read: TGTGCCAGCAGCCAAGACCGGGACTGGGGGGAT.

This clone has a handful of counts. Mouse names are used for the genes. The CDR3 end is not reached by the read, which stops 4 residues before it; the germline J gene fills it in. Other DNA sequences in this specimen translate into the identical CDR3. The genes are TRBV1 and TRBJ2-2, with a tentative D call TRBD1 (6 bases). Per germline, CDR1 NSQYPW and CDR2 LRSPGD (reference sequence). The CDR3 consists of 15 residues. Trimming left V 0 bases short and J 6 bases short, with 11 bases between. Incomplete CDR3 DNA: TGCACCTGCAGTGCAGACAGGGGTGGCGCCGGG. It specifies CTCSADRGGAG. The full CDR3 protein is CTCSADRGGAGQLYF.